This T cell receptor (beta chain) was sequenced in a study of molecular identifiers for immune sequencing clone quantification. For naive CD8 T cells, sorting used the CD8+CD4-CCR7+CD45RA+ phenotype. This clonotype was seen repeatedly, ten times or more. It was with previously described methods and listed TCR primers that bulk TCR libraries were made. TCRdb processed the PCR reads anew with MiXCR; each CDR3 protein has one entry. This sample yields fewer than 350,000 distinct CDR3 sequences, of which about 21% are seen a single time; 0.75% to 0.85% belongs to the top ten. The CDR3 consists of 13 residues. The V gene's germline CDR1 is DFQATT and CDR2 SNEGSKA (reference sequence). V lost 3 bases, J lost 3 bases, and 3 bases stayed unmatched.

The sequencing input was naive CD8+ T cells from blood, with Jurkat cell RNA spiked in. The subset: FACS-sorted CD8+CD4-CCR7+CD45RA+ naive T cells. J is TRBJ2-7 and V is TRBV20-1; TRBD2 matches at 9 bases. This receptor was identified in a human donor in good health. Some libraries in this study had Jurkat cell RNA spiked in. For the CDR3, the DNA is TGCAGTGCTAGGGGGACTAGCAACTACGAGCAGTACTTC. It yields the protein CSARGTSNYEQYF.